This TCR beta chain was found in a study of T cells in Graves' hyperthyroidism and ophthalmopathy. RNA transcripts yielded amplified TCR beta CDR3 regions. TCR CDR3 underwent first-round RT-PCR with the HTBI primer set. One entry per CDR3 protein, called by TCRdb with MiXCR from the multiplex PCR reads. The sample lists hundreds of thousands of distinct CDR3 sequences, about 14% seen once, with about 9.4% in the top ten. The CDR3 covers 20 residues. The V gene lost 1 base and the J gene lost 0 bases, with 23 bases spanning the gap. Germline V gene sequence: CDR1 MNHNS, CDR2 SASEGT. What was sequenced was blood. The receptor was derived from a woman younger than 30 with Graves' hyperthyroidism. This rearrangement joins TRBV6-1 to TRBJ2-3, with a possible D match to TRBD2 (5 bases). The DNA of the CDR3 is TGTGCCAGCAGTGAAGACCCAATCATACCTAGGTGGGAGAGCACAGATACGCAGTATTTT. Translated, it gives CASSEDPIIPRWESTDTQYF.